Below, 28 T cell receptor beta chains from the same sample are listed, as sequenced in a study of blood T cell repertoires in COVID-19. The table came from immunoSEQ multiplex PCR; TCRdb's copy has only in-frame clones and leaves some out. The repertoire consists of approximately 110,000 clones, with 65% to 80% occurring once and the leading ten covering more than 20%. What was sequenced was peripheral blood. The receptors here all came from a man between 65 and 80 years old with active or convalescent COVID-19.

This chain links TRBV19 with TRBJ2-2; no reliable D call. This CDR3 is 14 amino acids long. The germline V gene encodes CDR1 LNHDA and CDR2 SQIVND (reference sequence). The V end was cut by 2 bases, the J end by 1 base, with 5 bases between. The CDR3 spells CASSILENTGELFF. The CDR3 region has the DNA TGTGCCAGTAGTATATTAGAGAACACCGGGGAGCTGTTTTTT.

V and J are TRBV18 and TRBJ1-1, with D maybe TRBD1 (6 bases). CDR1 KGHSH and CDR2 LQKENI come from the germline V gene. The CDR3 spans 15 residues. The V and J ends lost 5 bases and 0 bases respectively, with 13 bases between them. This CDR3 reads CASSSTQGLNTEAFF. The CDR3 DNA is TGTGCCAGCTCATCCACACAGGGATTGAACACTGAAGCTTTCTTT.

The chain recombines TRBV6-1 with TRBJ1-2; D uncertain. This CDR3 is built from 13 residues. CDR1 is MNHNS, CDR2 SASEGT, per germline. V lost 5 bases and J lost 3, with 10 bases in between. In nucleotides, the CDR3 is TGTGCCAGCAGTCCAAAAGCTGACTATGGCTACACCTTC. Amino acids: CASSPKADYGYTF.

The gene calls are TRBV3-1 (or the pseudogene TRBV3-2) and TRBJ2-7; D ambiguous. V shed 2 bases and J shed 5 bases, with 13 bases lying between them. The CDR3 consists of 14 residues. Germline loops: CDR1 LGHDT, CDR2 YNNKEL (reference sequence). CDR3 loop: CASSQTVGRNEQYF. The CDR3 bases are TGTGCCAGCAGCCAAACAGTTGGCCGGAACGAGCAGTACTTC.

The chain carries TRBV5-1 and TRBJ1-1, with 7 bases lining up with TRBD1. The CDR3 contains 16 residues. CDR1 and CDR2 from the germline V gene are SGHRS and YFSETQ. V shed 0 bases, J shed 6 bases, and the junction held 11 bases outside the gene matches. CDR3 protein: CASSLAEGGESPEAFF. The DNA for the CDR3 is TGCGCCAGCAGCTTGGCCGAAGGGGGCGAAAGCCCTGAAGCTTTCTTT.

This chain links TRBV2 with TRBJ2-7; D perhaps matches TRBD1 (6 bases). V lost 4 bases and J lost 3, with 10 bases in between. CDR3 size: 13 residues. CDR1 and CDR2 from the germline V gene are SNHLY and FYNNEI. The CDR3 loop reads CASSVNRDYEQYF. For the CDR3, the DNA is TGTGCCAGCAGTGTGAACAGGGACTACGAGCAGTACTTC.

This clone came up a few times. The rearrangement uses TRBV19 and TRBJ2-1; tentative D call: TRBD2 (5 bases). Per the germline V gene, CDR1 is LNHDA and CDR2 is SQIVND (reference sequence). V was trimmed by 5 bases and J by 4 bases, leaving 18 bases between them. This CDR3 region has 16 residues. The CDR3 DNA reads as TGTGCCAGTAGTGACCGTAGCGTGGGAGTTTACAATGAGCAGTTCTTC. Translating it yields CASSDRSVGVYNEQFF.

The gene calls are TRBV9 and TRBJ1-4; the D gene is possibly TRBD1 (6 bases). Per germline, CDR1 SGDLS and CDR2 YYNGEE. There are 15 residues in the CDR3. Trimming cost V 2 bases and J 5 bases, with 13 bases left between them. CDR3 in DNA: TGTGCCAGCAGCGTTAGGGGGACACAAAATGAAAAACTGTTTTTT. Its translation: CASSVRGTQNEKLFF.

CDR3 loop: CASSLSVTGQGYTF. The CDR3 nucleotides are TGTGCCAGCAGCTTATCGGTGACGGGTCAGGGCTACACCTTC. The rearrangement links TRBV7-9 to TRBJ1-2; D ambiguous. The CDR3 consists of 14 residues. V shed 2 bases and J shed 8 bases, with 15 bases lying between them. The germline V gene encodes CDR1 SEHNR and CDR2 FQNEAQ (reference sequence).

The chain links TRBV5-5 to TRBJ1-1; D is uncertain. The germline V gene encodes CDR1 SGHKS and CDR2 YYEKEE (reference sequence). Between the trimmed V and J ends, which lost 5 bases and 5 bases, there was a span of 10 bases. CDR3 length: 12 residues. CDR3 sequence reads: CASSPWETEAFF. CDR3 coding DNA: TGTGCCAGCAGTCCTTGGGAGACTGAAGCTTTCTTT.

This clone was picked up a small number of times. The rearrangement joins TRBV2 to TRBJ1-1, with D maybe TRBD1 (5 bases). V lost 5 bases and J 7 bases, leaving 17 bases between the germline ends. From germline, CDR1 is SNHLY and CDR2 FYNNEI. There are 14 residues in the CDR3. CDR3 nucleotides: TGTGCCAGCAGTTTCGAGGGAGGGGTGAATGAAGCTTTCTTT. Translation gives CASSFEGGVNEAFF.

J is TRBJ2-2 and V is TRBV7-2, with 7 bases lining up with TRBD1. The germline gives CDR1 SGHTA, CDR2 FQGNSA. The CDR3 extends over 15 amino acids. Trimming took 5 bases from V and 4 from J; bases not matched to a gene: 7. The chain's CDR3 is CASSTAGTATGELFF. In nucleotides, the CDR3 is TGTGCCAGCAGCACCGCCGGGACAGCCACCGGGGAGCTGTTTTTT. The whole variable domain, filled in from reference TRBV7-2 and TRBJ2-2, reads GAGVSQSPSNKVTEKGKDVELRCDPISGHTALYWYRQSLGQGLEFLIYFQGNSAPDKSGLPSDRFSAERTGGSVSTLTIQRTQQEDSAVYLCASSTAGTATGELFFGEGSRLTVL.

The CDR3, as DNA: TGTGCCAGCAGAGGGACAGGGGATGGGAACACTGAAGCTTTCTTT. Translating gives CASRGTGDGNTEAFF. The chain joins TRBV6-5 to TRBJ1-1; 10 bases align to TRBD1. The V and J ends lost 6 bases and 1 base, in that order; junction bases with no gene match: 5. This CDR3 comprises 15 residues. The germline V gene encodes CDR1 MNHEY and CDR2 SVGAGI.

The chain carries TRBV6-5 and TRBJ1-6; D remains ambiguous. CDR1 and CDR2 (germline): MNHEY, SVGAGI. CDR3 size: 14 residues. V lost 10 bases, J lost 7 bases, and 17 bases lay in between. The CDR3 DNA is TGTGCCATTAGCCAGAGCGCGAGAAATTCACCCCTCCACTTT. It translates to CAISQSARNSPLHF.

The CDR3 DNA reads as TGTGCCAGCAGCTTATCGTGGGGGGACACTGAAGCTTTCTTT. Its protein is CASSLSWGDTEAFF. This chain links TRBV11-2 with TRBJ1-1; D is possibly TRBD1 (5 bases). Germline V gene sequence: CDR1 SGHAT, CDR2 FQNNGV. CDR3 length: 14 residues. Trimming shortened V by 2 bases and J by 3 bases, and 10 bases separated the two germline ends.

This rearrangement joins TRBV10-1 to TRBJ1-5; D possibly corresponds to TRBD1 (6 bases). Per the germline V gene, CDR1 is WNHNN and CDR2 is SYGVQD (reference sequence). The CDR3 loop spans 13 amino acids. Deletions cut 7 bases from V and 6 bases from J, with 13 bases between. CDR3 protein: CASNNRVGQPQHF. DNA of the CDR3: TGCGCCAGCAACAACAGGGTTGGTCAGCCCCAGCATTTT.

The chain joins TRBV10-3 to TRBJ1-6; 9 bases are shared with TRBD1. The CDR3 has 16 residues. V dropped 3 bases and J dropped 9; count of bases not matched to a gene: 9. CDR1 and CDR2 from the germline V gene are ENHRY and SYGVKD. CDR3 in amino acids: CAISDPDRGRTSPLHF. The CDR3 nucleotides are TGTGCCATCAGTGACCCGGACAGGGGAAGGACTTCACCCCTCCACTTT.

The chain employs TRBV3-1 (or the pseudogene TRBV3-2) and TRBJ2-1; 8 positions agree with TRBD2. Germline-derived CDR1 and CDR2 are LGHDT and YNNKEL (reference sequence). The V and J ends lost 4 bases and 1 base, in that order; junction bases with no gene match: 3. This CDR3 contains 15 residues. This CDR3 is CASSPSGRSYNEQFF. The CDR3 DNA reads TGTGCCAGCAGCCCTAGCGGGCGTTCCTACAATGAGCAGTTCTTC.

The chain employs TRBV5-6 and TRBJ2-5; D not resolved. CDR1 and CDR2 (germline): SGHDT, YYEEEE. V lost 4 bases and J lost 5, with 9 bases in between. CDR3 length equals 12 residues. The CDR3 loop is CASSRLEETQYF. The CDR3 nucleotides are TGTGCCAGCAGCCGGCTGGAGGAGACCCAGTACTTC. Combining the CDR3 with reference TRBV5-6 and TRBJ2-5 gives the whole variable domain DAGVTQSPTHLIKTRGQQVTLRCSPKSGHDTVSWYQQALGQGPQFIFQYYEEEERQRGNFPDRFSGHQFPNYSSELNVNALLLGDSALYLCASSRLEETQYFGPGTRLLVL.

This chain connects TRBV5-1 to TRBJ1-1; D not certain. The V gene lost 0 bases and the J gene lost 0 bases, with 6 bases spanning the gap. The germline gives CDR1 SGHRS, CDR2 YFSETQ. This CDR3 comprises 14 residues. The CDR3 DNA reads as TGCGCCAGCAGCTTGGCCTTGTTGAACACTGAAGCTTTCTTT. Protein: CASSLALLNTEAFF.

With regard to this clone: One end of the junction is discordant with germline, which a read error may explain. The rearrangement uses TRBV30 and TRBJ1-1; 7 bases line up with TRBD1. Looked up from germline, CDR1 is GTSNPN and CDR2 is SVGIG (reference sequence). The CDR3 is made up of 13 amino acids. The CDR3 DNA sequence: TGTGCCTGGAGTGTACTCTCGGACAGGCAGCAACTTTTT. This translates into CAWSVLSDRQQLF.

The chain employs TRBV9 and TRBJ2-2, with D unclear. Trimming cost V 4 bases and J 2 bases, with 9 bases left between them. CDR1 is SGDLS and CDR2 is YYNGEE in the germline V gene. The CDR3 runs 14 residues. The CDR3, as DNA: TGTGCCAGCAGCCACACAGATAACACCGGGGAGCTGTTTTTT. This gives the protein CASSHTDNTGELFF. Drawing the rest from reference TRBV9 and TRBJ2-2, the complete variable domain is DSGVTQTPKHLITATGQRVTLRCSPRSGDLSVYWYQQSLDQGLQFLIQYYNGEERAKGNILERFSAQQFPDLHSELNLSSLELGDSALYFCASSHTDNTGELFFGEGSRLTVL.

The chain links TRBV3-1 (or the pseudogene TRBV3-2) to TRBJ1-1, with a weak D call TRBD1 (6 bases). The V gene's germline CDR1 is LGHDT and CDR2 YNNKEL (reference sequence). The ends were cut back, 0 bases at V and 10 bases at J, with 27 bases in the middle. The CDR3 spans 18 residues. As DNA, the CDR3 is TGTGCCAGCAGCCAAGAACGAGACAGGCGAACATTTGCGATTAGAGCTTTCTTT. The encoded protein is CASSQERDRRTFAIRAFF.

The chain employs TRBV3-1 (or the pseudogene TRBV3-2) and TRBJ1-6; D unclear. CDR3 size: 14 residues. Germline V CDR1 and CDR2: LGHDT, YNNKEL (reference sequence). V shed 5 bases and J shed 5 bases, with 10 bases lying between them. CDR3 coding DNA: TGTGCCAGCAGCATAACAGTAAATAATTCACCCCTCCACTTT. It codes for CASSITVNNSPLHF.

This chain joins TRBV24-1 and TRBJ2-7, with 10 bases matching TRBD1. The germline V gene has CDR1 KGHDR and CDR2 SFDVKD. The CDR3 consists of 19 residues. Trimming cost V 3 bases and J 1 base; bases outside gene matches: 14. The CDR3 reads CATSDPERLDRGMSYEQYF. For the CDR3, the DNA is TGTGCCACCAGTGATCCAGAACGTTTGGACAGGGGGATGTCCTACGAGCAGTACTTC.

The chain links TRBV10-3 to TRBJ1-1; D is ambiguous. CDR1 ENHRY and CDR2 SYGVKD come from the germline V gene. CDR3 length equals 12 residues. Trimming removed 2 bases from V and 10 bases from J, with 11 bases in between. This CDR3 is CAISEAIGGAFF. CDR3 in DNA: TGTGCCATCAGTGAGGCAATCGGCGGAGCTTTCTTT.

The chain has TRBV19 and TRBJ1-1; D is possibly TRBD1 (5 bases). The V gene lost 0 bases and the J gene lost 3 bases, with 8 bases spanning the gap. Germline V gives CDR1 LNHDA, CDR2 SQIVND (reference sequence). The CDR3 runs 14 residues. The CDR3 region is CASSIDRADTEAFF. The CDR3, as DNA: TGTGCCAGTAGTATAGACAGGGCCGACACTGAAGCTTTCTTT.

The chain couples TRBV2 to TRBJ2-2, with D possibly matching TRBD2 (7 bases). This CDR3 comprises 15 residues. The germline V gene has CDR1 SNHLY and CDR2 FYNNEI. V lost 4 bases and J 4 bases, leaving 13 bases between the germline ends. CDR3 sequence reads: CASSGTRGGTGELFF. The CDR3, as DNA: TGTGCCAGCAGTGGGACAAGGGGGGGCACCGGGGAGCTGTTTTTT.